Described below is a single T cell receptor (beta chain) sequence and its context. The antigen remains undetermined. This specimen comes from a study of T cell responses to AZD1222 COVID-19 vaccine. Points from the study as a whole: At baseline, seropositivity was found in only a handful of AZD1222 recipients. The study found vaccine-associated CD4 TCRs spanning spike, dominant at 160-218 and 743-854.

Samples with a second dose at about 4 or about 12 weeks were pooled together. The method was immunoSEQ multiplex PCR; TCRdb's version includes in-frame clones alone and lacks a portion of them. The sample shows about 86,000 clones, 88% of them seen only once. This TCR was sampled from an adult who received the AZD1222 COVID-19 vaccine. Here the sequenced sample was peripheral blood, taken 28 days after the second AZD1222 dose.

CDR3 nucleotide sequence: TGTGCCAGTAGTCCCCTGACAAGCGGATCCTACAATGAGCAGTTCTTC. Amino acids: CASSPLTSGSYNEQFF. The rearrangement joins TRBV19 to TRBJ2-1; the D gene is possibly TRBD2 (5 bases). V was cut by 5 bases and J by 1 base, with 15 bases left in between. Germline CDR1 LNHDA, CDR2 SQIVND (reference sequence). The CDR3 runs to 16 residues.